The 8 T cell receptor beta chains in this list originate from one sample, sequenced in a study of blood T cell repertoires in COVID-19. The method was immunoSEQ multiplex PCR; TCRdb's version includes in-frame clones alone and lacks a portion of them. The data hold tens of thousands of clones, with 85% to 90% observed a single time. Input material: peripheral blood. The receptors derive from a woman aged 55-70 years with COVID-19, enrolled during active disease.

The chain has TRBV6-5 and TRBJ1-2, with D maybe TRBD1 (6 bases). Germline-derived CDR1 and CDR2 are MNHEY and SVGAGI. V lost 5 bases, J lost 8 bases, and 15 bases lay in between. CDR3 size: 13 residues. DNA of the CDR3: TGTGCCAGCAGTCGCGGACAGTCCGGGGGCTACACCTTC. This sequence encodes CASSRGQSGGYTF.

This chain connects TRBV5-1 to TRBJ2-7, with TRBD1 matching over 8 bases. With 0 bases clipped from V and 4 bases from J, the junction kept 3 bases outside the gene matches. The CDR3 is made up of 14 amino acids. Germline V gives CDR1 SGHRS, CDR2 YFSETQ. DNA of the CDR3: TGCGCCAGCAGCTTGGCAGGGGGCAAGTACGAGCAGTACTTC. Its translation is CASSLAGGKYEQYF.

This rearrangement joins TRBV24-1 to TRBJ2-1; tentative D call: TRBD2 (5 bases). V lost 8 bases to trimming and J lost 4 bases, with 11 bases between them. Germline V lookup: CDR1 KGHDR, CDR2 SFDVKD. There are 13 residues in the CDR3. DNA for the CDR3: TGTGCCACCACCAGCGGAAATTACAATGAGCAGTTCTTC. The encoded protein is CATTSGNYNEQFF.

About this clone: Other DNA sequences in this sample translate to the same CDR3. The chain employs TRBV9 and TRBJ1-2, with D tentatively TRBD1 (6 bases). Between the trimmed V and J ends, which lost 0 bases and 2 bases, there was a span of 8 bases. CDR3 length: 14 residues. Germline assignment: CDR1 SGDLS and CDR2 YYNGEE. Here the CDR3 DNA reads TGTGCCAGCAGCGTAGAAAGGGGGAACTATGGCTACACCTTC. The encoded protein is CASSVERGNYGYTF.

The chain combines TRBV3-1 (or the pseudogene TRBV3-2) with TRBJ2-3; TRBD2 matches at 9 bases. J was trimmed by 1 base and V by 4 bases; bases with no gene match: 3. CDR3 length: 15 residues. Germline assignment: CDR1 LGHDT and CDR2 YNNKEL (reference sequence). CDR3: CASSLSGSGTDTQYF. The CDR3, as DNA: TGTGCCAGCAGCCTTAGCGGGAGTGGCACAGATACGCAGTATTTT.

J is TRBJ1-1 and V is TRBV6-5; TRBD1 agrees at 9 bases. Germline assignment: CDR1 MNHEY and CDR2 SVGAGI. V gave up 0 bases and J gave up 11 bases; unmatched junction bases: 13. The length of the CDR3 is 16 residues. CDR3 protein: CASSYSSEDRGFEAFF. DNA for the CDR3: TGTGCCAGCAGTTACTCGTCGGAGGACAGGGGATTTGAGGCTTTCTTT.

The chain uses TRBV2 and TRBJ2-1; TRBD2 matches 12 bases. CDR3 size: 17 residues. V shed 5 bases, J shed 5 bases, and the junction held 10 bases outside the gene matches. Germline V CDR1 and CDR2: SNHLY, FYNNEI. The CDR3 region is CASSLTLTSGRNNEQFF. DNA of the CDR3: TGTGCCAGCAGTCTCACCTTGACTAGCGGGAGAAACAATGAGCAGTTCTTC.

V is TRBV7-2 and J is TRBJ1-6, with D perhaps TRBD1 (5 bases). CDR3 length equals 12 residues. V dropped 0 bases and J dropped 15 bases, with 9 bases sitting between them. Looked up from germline, CDR1 is SGHTA and CDR2 is FQGNSA. The CDR3 DNA is TGTGCCAGCAGCTTAGCGGAGGGACTCCTCCACTTT. Translated: CASSLAEGLLHF.